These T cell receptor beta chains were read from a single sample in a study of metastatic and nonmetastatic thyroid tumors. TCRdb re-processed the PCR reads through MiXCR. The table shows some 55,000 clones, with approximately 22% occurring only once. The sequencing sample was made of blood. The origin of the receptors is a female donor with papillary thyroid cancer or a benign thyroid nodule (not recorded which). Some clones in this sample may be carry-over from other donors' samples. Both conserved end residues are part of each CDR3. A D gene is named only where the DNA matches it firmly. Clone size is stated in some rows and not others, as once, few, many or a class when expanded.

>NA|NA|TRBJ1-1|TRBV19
TGTGCCAGTAGTCAAATGGAGGGCACTGAAGCTTTCTTT
CASSQMEGTEAFF
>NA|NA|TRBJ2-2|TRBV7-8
TGTGCCAGCAGCGTGCTAGCTGTAGGGCCGGGGACCGGGGAGCTGTTTTTT
CASSVLAVGPGTGELFF
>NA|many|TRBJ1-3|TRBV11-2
TGTGCCAGCAGCTTAGGCATTGCTGGAAACACCATATATTTT
CASSLGIAGNTIYF
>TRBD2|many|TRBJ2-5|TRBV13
TGTGCCAGCAGCTTAAGGAGCGGGAGTTGGTTAGAGACCCAGTACTTC
CASSLRSGSWLETQYF
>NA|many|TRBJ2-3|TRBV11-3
TGTGCCAGCAGAAGGGACACCATCGATACGCAGTATTTT
CASRRDTIDTQYF
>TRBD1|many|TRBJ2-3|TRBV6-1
TGTGCCAGCAGCTTGACAGGGCGGGATACGCAGTATTTT
CASSLTGRDTQYF
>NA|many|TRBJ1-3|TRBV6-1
TGTGCCACTGAAGGGTTCTCTGGAAACACCATATATTTT
CATEGFSGNTIYF
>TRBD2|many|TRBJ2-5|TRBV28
TGTGCCAGCAGTTTATGGCTAGCGGGAGCCCAAGAGACCCAGTACTTC
CASSLWLAGAQETQYF
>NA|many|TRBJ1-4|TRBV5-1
TGCGCCAGCAGCCGAGATGGAAAACTGTTTTTT
CASSRDGKLFF
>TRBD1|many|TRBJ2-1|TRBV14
TGTGTCAGCAGCCTCAACCCGGGACAGGGGAACAATGAGCAGTTCTTC
CVSSLNPGQGNNEQFF
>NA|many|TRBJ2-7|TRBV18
TGTGCCAGCTCGGAGGGACCCTACGAGCAGTACTTC
CASSEGPYEQYF
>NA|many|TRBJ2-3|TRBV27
TGTGCCAGCAGTTTATCACGGGGCTTGACTACAGATACGCAGTATTTT
CASSLSRGLTTDTQYF
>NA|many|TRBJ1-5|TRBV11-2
TGTGCCAGCAGCTTAAGGGGGGAGGGACAGCCCCAGCATTTT
CASSLRGEGQPQHF
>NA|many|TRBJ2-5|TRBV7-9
TGTGCCAGCACCCGGCAGCAAGAGACCCAGTACTTC
CASTRQQETQYF
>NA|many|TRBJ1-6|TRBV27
TGTGCCAGCAGTTTCCGCCAGGACAGTAATTCACCCCTCCACTTT
CASSFRQDSNSPLHF
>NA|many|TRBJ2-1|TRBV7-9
TGTGCCAGAGAGCGGGCGAAGAGGACTGAGCAGTTCTTC
CARERAKRTEQFF
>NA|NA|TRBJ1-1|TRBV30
TGTGCCTGGAGTGTATCGGGGGGCTCTGAAGCTTTCTTT
CAWSVSGGSEAFF
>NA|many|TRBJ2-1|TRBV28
TGTGCCAGCAGTCACCAGGGAGGCGGCTACAATGAGCAGTTCTTT
CASSHQGGGYNEQFF
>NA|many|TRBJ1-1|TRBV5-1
TGCGCCAGCAGCTTGTTAGGAGTTGCTGAAGCTTTCTTT
CASSLLGVAEAFF
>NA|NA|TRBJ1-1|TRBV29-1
TGCAGCGTTGAGTTGGGGTCAGGCACTGAAGCTTTTTTT
CSVELGSGTEAFF
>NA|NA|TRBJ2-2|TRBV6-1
TGCGCCAGCAGTGGATGCTCCGCGAACACCGTGGAGCTGTTTTTT
CASSGCSANTVELFF